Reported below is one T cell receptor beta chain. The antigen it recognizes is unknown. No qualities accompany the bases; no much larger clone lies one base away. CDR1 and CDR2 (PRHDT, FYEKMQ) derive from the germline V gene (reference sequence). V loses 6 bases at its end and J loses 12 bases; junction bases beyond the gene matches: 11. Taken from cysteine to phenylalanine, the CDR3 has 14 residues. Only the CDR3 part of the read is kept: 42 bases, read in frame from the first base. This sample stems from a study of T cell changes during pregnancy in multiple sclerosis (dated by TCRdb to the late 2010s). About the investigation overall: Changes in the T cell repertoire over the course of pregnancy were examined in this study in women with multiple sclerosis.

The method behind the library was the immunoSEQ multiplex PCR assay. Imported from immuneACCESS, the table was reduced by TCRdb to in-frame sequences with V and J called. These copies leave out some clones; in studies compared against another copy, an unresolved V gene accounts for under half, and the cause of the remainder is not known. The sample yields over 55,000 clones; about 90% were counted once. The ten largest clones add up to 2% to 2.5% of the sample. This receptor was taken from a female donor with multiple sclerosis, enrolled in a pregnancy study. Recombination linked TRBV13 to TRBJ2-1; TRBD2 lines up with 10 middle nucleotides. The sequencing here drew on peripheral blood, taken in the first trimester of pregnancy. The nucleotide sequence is TGTGCCAGCAGGCCCGGGGTAGCGGGAGGTAGGCAGTTCTTC. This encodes CASRPGVAGGRQFF.